These T cell receptor beta chains were read from a single sample in a study of cytomegalovirus exposure and HLA in healthy donors. Here immunoSEQ multiplex PCR was the method, and the copy in TCRdb shows in-frame clones only, minus some. This repertoire includes about 92,000 clones. Sequenced sample: PBMCs. Source of these receptors: a man aged 45-60 years in good health and CMV-seropositive. The CDR3 runs from the conserved cysteine through the conserved F or W. Fields, in order: J gene, V gene, D gene, CDR3 protein, CDR3 DNA. A D gene is named only where the DNA matches it firmly.

j_gene: TRBJ1-5; v_gene: TRBV18; d_gene: TRBD1; CDR3aa: CASSLGTGGVSNQPQHF; CDR3nt: TGTGCCAGCTCACTTGGGACAGGGGGTGTTAGCAATCAGCCCCAGCATTTT
j_gene: TRBJ2-5; v_gene: TRBV6-1; d_gene: TRBD2; CDR3aa: CASSRAGEETQYF; CDR3nt: TGTGCCAGCAGTCGAGCGGGAGAAGAGACCCAGTACTTC
j_gene: TRBJ2-1; v_gene: TRBV7-9; d_gene: .; CDR3aa: CASSPYNEQFF; CDR3nt: TGTGCCAGCAGCCCGTACAATGAGCAGTTCTTC
j_gene: TRBJ2-7; v_gene: TRBV7-9; d_gene: .; CDR3aa: CASSPGVGRRYEQYF; CDR3nt: TGTGCCAGCAGCCCCGGGGTAGGGAGGAGGTACGAGCAGTACTTC
j_gene: TRBJ2-7; v_gene: TRBV18; d_gene: TRBD2; CDR3aa: CASSEPRAGSSYEQYF; CDR3nt: TGTGCCAGCTCTGAGCCCCGAGCGGGAAGCTCCTACGAGCAGTACTTC
j_gene: TRBJ2-3; v_gene: TRBV9; d_gene: TRBD2; CDR3aa: CASSLGASGSEDTQYF; CDR3nt: TGTGCCAGCAGTTTGGGGGCTAGCGGGAGTGAGGATACGCAGTATTTT
j_gene: TRBJ2-1; v_gene: TRBV11-2; d_gene: TRBD1; CDR3aa: CASSLEPGQGSYNEQFF; CDR3nt: TGTGCCAGCAGCTTAGAACCTGGACAGGGCTCCTACAATGAGCAGTTCTTC
j_gene: TRBJ1-2; v_gene: TRBV28; d_gene: TRBD1; CDR3aa: CASSLNIGTAVGYTF; CDR3nt: TGTGCCAGCAGTTTAAACATCGGGACAGCTGTTGGCTACACCTTC
j_gene: TRBJ1-5; v_gene: TRBV30; d_gene: TRBD1; CDR3aa: CAWSGRGDQPQHF; CDR3nt: TGTGCCTGGAGTGGCAGGGGGGACCAGCCCCAGCATTTT
j_gene: TRBJ1-1; v_gene: TRBV18; d_gene: .; CDR3aa: CATQTGGTGSEAFF; CDR3nt: TGTGCCACCCAAACGGGCGGGACTGGTTCTGAAGCTTTCTTT
j_gene: TRBJ1-1; v_gene: TRBV29-1; d_gene: TRBD1; CDR3aa: CSVRTGIRGAFF; CDR3nt: TGCAGCGTCCGGACAGGGATTCGCGGAGCTTTCTTT
j_gene: TRBJ2-1; v_gene: TRBV5-1; d_gene: TRBD1; CDR3aa: CASSFGQGNEQFF; CDR3nt: TGCGCCAGCAGTTTCGGACAGGGGAATGAGCAGTTCTTC
j_gene: TRBJ1-2; v_gene: TRBV19; d_gene: .; CDR3aa: CASSIPGQTYGYTF; CDR3nt: TGTGCCAGTAGTATACCGGGACAAACCTATGGCTACACCTTC
j_gene: TRBJ2-3; v_gene: TRBV30; d_gene: TRBD2; CDR3aa: CAWTRLAGGPADTQYF; CDR3nt: TGTGCCTGGACCCGTCTAGCGGGAGGGCCCGCAGATACGCAGTATTTT
j_gene: TRBJ2-7; v_gene: TRBV2; d_gene: TRBD2; CDR3aa: CASSQREIGEQYF; CDR3nt: TGTGCCAGCAGCCAGCGGGAGATAGGCGAGCAGTACTTC
j_gene: TRBJ2-1; v_gene: TRBV30; d_gene: TRBD2; CDR3aa: CAWRTSEDSYNEQFF; CDR3nt: TGTGCCTGGCGGACTAGCGAAGACTCCTACAATGAGCAGTTCTTC
j_gene: TRBJ2-1; v_gene: TRBV9; d_gene: TRBD2; CDR3aa: CASSGTSGGQEQFF; CDR3nt: TGTGCCAGCAGCGGGACTAGCGGGGGGCAGGAGCAGTTCTTC
j_gene: TRBJ2-1; v_gene: TRBV5-1; d_gene: TRBD2; CDR3aa: CASKGGRAYNEQFF; CDR3nt: TGCGCCAGCAAAGGCGGGAGGGCCTACAATGAGCAGTTCTTC
j_gene: TRBJ2-1; v_gene: TRBV6-6; d_gene: TRBD2; CDR3aa: CASSQAGFLYNEQFF; CDR3nt: TGTGCCAGCAGTCAAGCGGGATTCCTCTACAATGAGCAGTTCTTC
j_gene: TRBJ1-2; v_gene: TRBV7-9; d_gene: .; CDR3aa: CASSSPRTVHYGYTF; CDR3nt: TGTGCCAGCAGCTCTCCCCGAACAGTTCACTATGGCTACACCTTC
j_gene: TRBJ2-7; v_gene: TRBV30; d_gene: TRBD2; CDR3aa: CAASGRAYEQYF; CDR3nt: TGTGCCGCTAGCGGGAGGGCCTACGAGCAGTACTTC
j_gene: TRBJ2-3; v_gene: TRBV7-9; d_gene: TRBD2; CDR3aa: CASSTSGNTDTQYF; CDR3nt: TGTGCCAGCAGCACTAGCGGGAACACAGATACGCAGTATTTT
j_gene: TRBJ2-7; v_gene: TRBV5-6; d_gene: TRBD1; CDR3aa: CASSLFRLGGLNEQYF; CDR3nt: TGTGCCAGCAGCCTGTTCCGTTTAGGGGGCTTGAACGAGCAGTACTTC
j_gene: TRBJ2-7; v_gene: TRBV14; d_gene: TRBD1; CDR3aa: CASSLDRGIDHEQYF; CDR3nt: TGTGCCAGCAGCCTTGACAGGGGGATCGACCACGAGCAGTACTTC
j_gene: TRBJ2-7; v_gene: TRBV2; d_gene: .; CDR3aa: CASSDNRLGAYEQYF; CDR3nt: TGTGCCAGCAGTGATAACCGACTAGGGGCCTACGAGCAGTACTTC
j_gene: TRBJ2-2; v_gene: TRBV7-9; d_gene: .; CDR3aa: CASSLVAERGGELFF; CDR3nt: TGTGCCAGCAGCTTAGTAGCGGAGAGGGGCGGGGAGCTGTTTTTT
j_gene: TRBJ2-1; v_gene: TRBV7-9; d_gene: .; CDR3aa: CASSPSYEQFF; CDR3nt: TGTGCCAGCAGCCCCTCTTATGAGCAGTTCTTC
j_gene: TRBJ1-5; v_gene: TRBV7-9; d_gene: TRBD1; CDR3aa: CASSLGQGVNQPQHF; CDR3nt: TGTGCCAGCAGCCTAGGACAGGGAGTTAATCAGCCCCAGCATTTT
j_gene: TRBJ1-5; v_gene: TRBV7-8; d_gene: TRBD1; CDR3aa: CASSLGQGNQPQHF; CDR3nt: TGTGCCAGCAGCTTAGGACAGGGGAATCAGCCCCAGCATTTT
j_gene: TRBJ2-1; v_gene: TRBV7-3; d_gene: .; CDR3aa: CASSLTASPLMGNEQFF; CDR3nt: TGTGCCAGCAGCTTAACGGCTAGTCCCCTTATGGGCAATGAGCAGTTCTTC
j_gene: TRBJ2-1; v_gene: TRBV19; d_gene: TRBD2; CDR3aa: CASSILAESYNEQFF; CDR3nt: TGTGCCAGTAGTATTCTAGCGGAATCCTACAATGAGCAGTTCTTC
j_gene: TRBJ2-1; v_gene: TRBV14; d_gene: TRBD2; CDR3aa: CASSQDGAGLGSNEQFF; CDR3nt: TGTGCCAGCAGCCAAGATGGGGCGGGACTAGGCTCTAATGAGCAGTTCTTC
j_gene: TRBJ2-5; v_gene: TRBV7-8; d_gene: TRBD1; CDR3aa: CASSLKGRGQGDQETQYF; CDR3nt: TGTGCCAGCAGCTTAAAGGGCAGGGGTCAGGGGGATCAAGAGACCCAGTACTTC
j_gene: TRBJ2-2; v_gene: TRBV7-3; d_gene: .; CDR3aa: CASSRDFFTGELFF; CDR3nt: TGTGCCAGCAGCCGGGACTTCTTTACCGGGGAGCTGTTTTTT
j_gene: TRBJ1-1; v_gene: TRBV30; d_gene: .; CDR3aa: CAWKETEAFF; CDR3nt: TGTGCCTGGAAGGAGACTGAAGCTTTCTTT
j_gene: TRBJ2-2; v_gene: TRBV6-5; d_gene: TRBD1; CDR3aa: CASSYSRAGGGELFF; CDR3nt: TGTGCCAGCAGTTACTCGAGGGCAGGGGGCGGGGAGCTGTTTTTT
j_gene: TRBJ2-5; v_gene: TRBV29-1; d_gene: .; CDR3aa: CSLETGVKETQYF; CDR3nt: TGCAGCCTAGAGACGGGGGTTAAGGAGACCCAGTACTTC
j_gene: TRBJ2-2; v_gene: TRBV4-1; d_gene: TRBD2; CDR3aa: CASSRGLAGVNTGELFF; CDR3nt: TGCGCCAGCAGCAGGGGACTAGCGGGAGTGAACACCGGGGAGCTGTTTTTT
j_gene: TRBJ1-4; v_gene: TRBV9; d_gene: .; CDR3aa: CASSVSGGNEKLFF; CDR3nt: TGTGCCAGCAGCGTATCAGGCGGGAATGAAAAACTGTTTTTT
j_gene: TRBJ1-2; v_gene: TRBV7-2; d_gene: .; CDR3aa: CASSLTGEGYGYTF; CDR3nt: TGTGCCAGCAGCTTGACCGGAGAGGGCTATGGCTACACCTTC
j_gene: TRBJ1-1; v_gene: TRBV4-1; d_gene: TRBD1; CDR3aa: CASRKGALTANTEAFF; CDR3nt: TGCGCCAGCAGAAAGGGGGCTCTGACCGCGAACACTGAAGCTTTCTTT
j_gene: TRBJ2-4; v_gene: TRBV18; d_gene: .; CDR3aa: CASSPTGVDVIQYF; CDR3nt: TGTGCCAGCTCACCGACAGGAGTTGATGTCATTCAGTACTTC
j_gene: TRBJ1-1; v_gene: TRBV6-1; d_gene: TRBD1; CDR3aa: CASSDLQGAEAFF; CDR3nt: TGTGCCAGCAGTGACTTACAGGGGGCCGAAGCTTTCTTT
j_gene: TRBJ1-6; v_gene: TRBV4-1; d_gene: .; CDR3aa: CASSQEQLNGNSPLHF; CDR3nt: TGCGCCAGCAGCCAAGAACAGCTAAACGGCAATTCACCCCTCCACTTT
j_gene: TRBJ1-5; v_gene: TRBV19; d_gene: .; CDR3aa: CASSYINNQPQHF; CDR3nt: TGTGCCAGTAGTTACATAAACAATCAGCCCCAGCATTTT
j_gene: TRBJ1-2; v_gene: TRBV27; d_gene: .; CDR3aa: CASSLSNSAGYTF; CDR3nt: TGTGCCAGCAGTTTAAGCAACAGTGCTGGCTACACCTTC
j_gene: TRBJ2-7; v_gene: TRBV27; d_gene: TRBD1; CDR3aa: CASKRDRDYEQYF; CDR3nt: TGTGCCAGCAAAAGGGACAGAGACTACGAGCAGTACTTC
j_gene: TRBJ2-5; v_gene: TRBV4-1; d_gene: TRBD2; CDR3aa: CASSPGLAGGEQETQYF; CDR3nt: TGCGCCAGCAGCCCGGGACTAGCGGGAGGGGAGCAAGAGACCCAGTACTTC
j_gene: TRBJ2-7; v_gene: TRBV25-1; d_gene: .; CDR3aa: CASSDIGKYEQYF; CDR3nt: TGTGCCAGCAGTGATATCGGGAAGTACGAGCAGTACTTC
j_gene: TRBJ1-5; v_gene: TRBV19; d_gene: .; CDR3aa: CASSRGQVYSGQPQHF; CDR3nt: TGTGCCTCCTCCCGTGGACAAGTGTATTCGGGTCAGCCCCAGCATTTT
j_gene: TRBJ2-5; v_gene: TRBV11-3; d_gene: .; CDR3aa: CASRSLDRPRETQYF; CDR3nt: TGTGCCAGCCGCTCCCTAGACAGGCCGCGTGAGACCCAGTACTTC
j_gene: TRBJ2-5; v_gene: TRBV7-6; d_gene: TRBD2; CDR3aa: CASSLGTSGETQYF; CDR3nt: TGTGCCAGCAGCTTAGGGACTAGCGGAGAGACCCAGTACTTC
j_gene: TRBJ1-1; v_gene: TRBV19; d_gene: TRBD1; CDR3aa: CASSIWTGNTEAFF; CDR3nt: TGTGCCAGTAGTATCTGGACAGGGAACACTGAAGCTTTCTTT
j_gene: TRBJ2-3; v_gene: TRBV5-1; d_gene: TRBD2; CDR3aa: CASSLGTSGRIDTQYF; CDR3nt: TGCGCCAGCAGCTTGGGGACTAGCGGGAGAATTGATACGCAGTATTTT
j_gene: TRBJ1-2; v_gene: TRBV5-1; d_gene: .; CDR3aa: CASSGTPNYGYTF; CDR3nt: TGCGCCAGCAGCGGCACACCAAACTATGGCTACACCTTC